The next 9 T cell receptor beta chains were all read from a single sample in a study of blood T cells in healthy people across ages. Through a sample-barcoded 5' primer and a J-beta primer mix, a second PCR was run for roughly 7 to 11 cycles. TCRdb re-derived calls from the 5' RACE reads in MiXCR, one entry per CDR3 protein. The sample has hundreds of thousands of distinct CDR3 sequences, over 45% seen once. The sample was blood. Source of these receptors: a woman aged 55-69 years in good health.

The V call is TRBV28, the J call TRBJ2-7; D perhaps matches TRBD2 (5 bases). The CDR3 totals 16 residues. Germline loops: CDR1 MDHEN, CDR2 SYDVKM. The V end lost 6 bases, the J end lost 7 bases, and 25 bases lay between the germline ends. Here the CDR3 DNA reads TGTGCCAGCAGGACCGGAGGCGGCAAAAGTTACAATGAGCAGTACTTC. This encodes CASRTGGGKSYNEQYF.

This clonotype appeared a few times. The chain combines TRBV7-2 with TRBJ2-5; 11 bases align to TRBD1. V lost 5 bases to trimming and J lost 4 bases; unmatched junction nucleotides: 12. Germline V gene sequence: CDR1 SGHTA, CDR2 FQGNSA. The CDR3 extends over 17 amino acids. CDR3 bases: TGTGCCAGCAGCCCAAGGACAGGGGGCTTTACCCCAGAGACCCAGTACTTC. It translates to CASSPRTGGFTPETQYF.

This chain uses TRBV27 with TRBJ2-6, with D possibly being TRBD1 or TRBD2 (6 bases each). Germline loops: CDR1 MNHEY, CDR2 SMNVEV (reference sequence). V lost 6 bases, J lost 0 bases, and 12 bases lay in between. The CDR3 spans 16 residues. The CDR3: CASSPGGHSGANVLTF. In nucleotides, the CDR3 is TGTGCCAGCAGCCCCGGGGGACACTCTGGGGCCAACGTCCTGACTTTC.

This chain connects TRBV10-2 to TRBJ2-3; weak D call: TRBD2 (6 bases). This CDR3 has 16 residues. Germline lookup yields CDR1 WSHSY and CDR2 SAAADI. The V and J ends lost 3 bases and 0 bases respectively, with 13 bases between them. In DNA form, the CDR3 reads TGCGCCAGCAGTGATGTAGGAGGGGTTAGCACAGATACGCAGTATTTT. Residues: CASSDVGGVSTDTQYF.

This clonotype has only a few counts. The chain carries TRBV20-1 and TRBJ2-1; TRBD2 matches 13 bases. Unmatched junction bases numbered 6, after V lost 1 base and J lost 6 bases. In germline, CDR1 is DFQATT, CDR2 SNEGSKA (reference sequence). The CDR3 runs 16 residues. DNA for the CDR3: TGCAGTGCTAGAGGGCGGACTAGCGGGAGAGGCAATGAGCAGTTCTTC. It codes for CSARGRTSGRGNEQFF.

The chain is built from TRBV27 and TRBJ2-4; TRBD2 matches 11 bases. The CDR3 totals 18 residues. Trimming took 5 bases from V and 3 from J; bases not matched to a gene: 12. Germline V gene lookup returns CDR1 MNHEY and CDR2 SMNVEV (reference sequence). CDR3 in amino acids: CASSSLSGGADVKNIQYF. CDR3 DNA sequence: TGTGCCAGCAGTAGCCTTAGCGGGGGGGCCGATGTCAAAAACATTCAGTACTTC.

There are many counts of this clonotype. The rearrangement links TRBV7-2 to TRBJ2-1; TRBD1 matches 10 bases. V dropped 7 bases and J dropped 2; count of bases not matched to a gene: 5. There are 15 residues in the CDR3. Germline loops: CDR1 SGHTA, CDR2 FQGNSA. The DNA of the CDR3 is TGTGCCAGCACCACGGGACAGGGGACCTACAATGAGCAGTTCTTC. It encodes CASTTGQGTYNEQFF.

This clonotype was detected many times. The chain combines TRBV7-2 with TRBJ2-2; unclear D gene. This CDR3 is 16 amino acids long. V lost 1 base, J lost 0 bases, and 9 bases lay in between. Germline V gene data show CDR1 as SGHTA and CDR2 as FQGNSA. This CDR3 is CASSLEGLTNTGELFF. DNA for the CDR3: TGTGCCAGCAGCTTAGAAGGGCTCACGAACACCGGGGAGCTGTTTTTT.

The CDR3: CASGQGVHEQYF. The CDR3 DNA follows: TGTGCCAGCGGACAGGGTGTGCACGAGCAGTACTTC. V and J are TRBV14 and TRBJ2-7; 8 bases map to TRBD1. The CDR3 spans 12 residues. Germline trimming cut 8 bases from V and 5 bases from J; bases unmatched to any gene: 5. CDR1 and CDR2 (germline): SGHDN, FVKESK.